This T cell receptor (beta chain) was found in a study of blood T cell repertoires in COVID-19. Original analysis: Estimation of nucleated cell counts relied on the amplification of reference gene primers. Only in-frame clones appear in the TCRdb table, and some are missing; sequencing was by immunoSEQ multiplex PCR. V, J and clone size are taken as reported in that table, and D and trimming were inferred from the DNA itself. The data show hundreds of thousands of clones, around 89% seen once. Germline trimming cut 5 bases from V and 0 bases from J; bases unmatched to any gene: 14. This CDR3 comprises 18 residues. Germline V CDR1 and CDR2: MDHEN, SYDVKM.

This TCR came from a woman in her thirties or forties with acute COVID-19. The sequenced sample consisted of PBMCs or T cells enriched from blood (not recorded which). The chain couples TRBV28 to TRBJ2-7, with 9 bases lining up with TRBD2. In nucleotides, the CDR3 is TGTGCCAGCAGTGCCCTACTAGCGGGTCTCGAGGGCTCCTACGAGCAGTACTTC. Protein sequence: CASSALLAGLEGSYEQYF.